This T cell receptor beta chain comes out of a study of T-cell memory formation after mild COVID-19. General study results and limits: Memory from before infection featured some responding clones, which suggests cross-reactive memory joined. Chiefly within CM and EM were the contracting CD4+ clones; CD8+ ones were within EMRA. Second-wave clones reaching peak frequency on day 37 lacked confirmed SARS-CoV-2 specificity.

TCRdb analysed the 5' RACE reads with MiXCR anew, one entry per CDR3 protein. The sample contains roughly 160,000 distinct CDR3 sequences, about 9.9% of which appear only once. This clonotype was found many times. Its antigen is not known. CDR3 size: 12 residues. Germline V gives CDR1 SGHTA, CDR2 FQGNSA. The V gene lost 2 bases and the J gene lost 8 bases, with 6 bases spanning the gap. Source material: PBMCs or a T cell subset sorted from them (not recorded which). The receptor was isolated from a man aged 18 to 29 who had mild COVID-19 (a few samples of this study predate the infection). Cell type and time point are not known. This chain connects TRBV7-2 to TRBJ1-4; D gene unclear. CDR3 coding DNA: TGTGCCAGCAGCTTAAATCAGGAAAAACTGTTTTTT. It specifies CASSLNQEKLFF.